This TCR beta chain was sequenced during a study of blood T cell repertoires in COVID-19. Sequencing was performed with immunoSEQ multiplex PCR; in TCRdb, only in-frame clones are kept and a portion is missing. This table holds roughly 250,000 clones, 90% to 95% found once. Germline V gives CDR1 ENHRY, CDR2 SYGVKD. The CDR3 spans 11 residues. The ends were cut back, 10 bases at V and 6 bases at J, with 12 bases in the middle. Sequencing was performed on PBMCs or T cells enriched from blood (not recorded which). This clonotype was obtained from a woman aged 18-30 years who had recovered from COVID-19. The chain is built from TRBV10-3 and TRBJ1-2; D gene unclear. CDR3 nucleotides: TGTGCCACGAGAGGAGCTGATGGCTACACCTTC. Translated: CATRGADGYTF.